This T cell receptor (beta chain) was found in a study of CD8 T cells in Susac syndrome. The V end lost 1 base, the J end lost 1 base, and 13 bases lay between the germline ends. From germline, CDR1 is SGHAT and CDR2 FQNNGV. This CDR3 region has 16 residues. Reverse transcription used about 0.45 to 1 ug RNA and random hexamers. The CDR3 of TCR beta was amplified by immunoSEQ multiplex PCR across 54 Vbeta and 13 Jbeta. TCRdb re-analysed the immunoSEQ multiplex PCR reads in MiXCR, keeping a single row per CDR3 protein. The sample lists around 270,000 distinct CDR3 sequences, around nine tenths seen once, with more than 0.15% in the top ten.

This sequence was found in a human donor with multiple sclerosis. This rearrangement joins TRBV11-2 to TRBJ1-1; weak D call: TRBD1 (5 bases). The material sequenced was CD8+ T cells from PBMCs. The CDR3 loop is CASSLAPGERNTEAFF. The CDR3 DNA sequence: TGTGCCAGCAGCTTAGCTCCGGGGGAGAGGAACACTGAAGCTTTCTTT.